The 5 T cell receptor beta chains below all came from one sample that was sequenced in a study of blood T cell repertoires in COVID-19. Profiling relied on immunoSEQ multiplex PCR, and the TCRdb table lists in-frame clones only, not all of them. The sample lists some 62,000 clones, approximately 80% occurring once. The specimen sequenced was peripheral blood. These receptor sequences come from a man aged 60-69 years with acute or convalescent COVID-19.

As DNA, the CDR3 is TGTGCCAGCAGCCCTCGACAGGGGTACGGCTACACCTTC. It specifies CASSPRQGYGYTF. V usage is TRBV7-9 and J usage is TRBJ1-2; 8 nucleotides match TRBD1. Trimming at V came to 5 bases and at J to 8 bases, leaving 7 bases not matched to a gene. This CDR3 is built from 13 residues. Germline V gene lookup returns CDR1 SEHNR and CDR2 FQNEAQ (reference sequence).

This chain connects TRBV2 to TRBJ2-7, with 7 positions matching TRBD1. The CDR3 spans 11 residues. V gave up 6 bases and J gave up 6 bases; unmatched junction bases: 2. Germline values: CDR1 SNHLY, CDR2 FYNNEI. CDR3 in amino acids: CASRTGFEQYF. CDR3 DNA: TGTGCCAGCAGGACAGGGTTCGAGCAGTACTTC. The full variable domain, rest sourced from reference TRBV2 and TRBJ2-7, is EPEVTQTPSHQVTQMGQEVILRCVPISNHLYFYWYRQILGQKVEFLVSFYNNEISEKSEIFDDQFSVERPDGSNFTLKIRSTKLEDSAMYFCASRTGFEQYFGPGTRLTVT.

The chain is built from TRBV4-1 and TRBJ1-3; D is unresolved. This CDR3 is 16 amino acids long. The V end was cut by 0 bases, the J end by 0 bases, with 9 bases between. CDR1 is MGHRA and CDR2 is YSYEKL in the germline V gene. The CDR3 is CASSQDYHNSGNTIYF. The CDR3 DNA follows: TGCGCCAGCAGCCAAGATTACCACAACTCTGGAAACACCATATATTTT.

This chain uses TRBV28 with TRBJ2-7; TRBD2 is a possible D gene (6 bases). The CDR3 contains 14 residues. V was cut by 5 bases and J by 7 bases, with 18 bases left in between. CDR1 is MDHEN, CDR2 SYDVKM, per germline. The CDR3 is CASSKLRELREQYF. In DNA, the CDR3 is TGTGCCAGCAGTAAACTACGGGAGTTGAGGGAGCAGTACTTC.

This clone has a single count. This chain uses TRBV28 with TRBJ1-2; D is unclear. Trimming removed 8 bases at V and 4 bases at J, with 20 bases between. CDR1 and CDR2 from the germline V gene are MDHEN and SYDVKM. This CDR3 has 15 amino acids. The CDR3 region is CASAHRAPEAYGYTF. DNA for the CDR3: TGTGCCAGCGCCCACCGGGCTCCGGAGGCCTATGGCTACACCTTC.